The next 14 T cell receptor beta chains were all read from a single sample in a study of T cell responses to AZD1222 COVID-19 vaccine. Here immunoSEQ multiplex PCR was the method, and the copy in TCRdb shows in-frame clones only, minus some. The table includes fewer than 200,000 clones, around 89% detected once. The source was peripheral blood, collected 28 days after the second dose of the MenACWY control vaccine. The receptor set was obtained from an adult who received the MenACWY meningococcal vaccine as a control.

This CDR3 is CASSWGGNSYEQYF. The CDR3 nucleotides are TGTGCCAGCAGTTGGGGGGGAAATTCCTACGAGCAGTACTTC. V and J are TRBV28 and TRBJ2-7, with 7 bases lining up with TRBD2. With 4 bases clipped from V and 1 base from J, the junction kept 4 bases outside the gene matches. The CDR3 length is 14 residues. The germline CDR1 and CDR2 sequences are MDHEN and SYDVKM.

The chain is built from TRBV4-3 and TRBJ1-1; 7 nucleotides agree with TRBD1. Germline trimming cut 1 base from V and 7 bases from J; bases unmatched to any gene: 3. The V gene's germline CDR1 is LGHNA and CDR2 YSLEER. This CDR3 comprises 13 residues. In nucleotides, the CDR3 is TGCGCCAGCAGCCAAGGGGGACAGAGTGAAGCTTTCTTT. Translation gives CASSQGGQSEAFF.

The chain combines TRBV28 with TRBJ2-6; D gene unclear. Germline V gene sequence: CDR1 MDHEN, CDR2 SYDVKM. The CDR3 loop spans 16 amino acids. V was clipped by 3 bases and J by 0 bases, with 9 bases between them. CDR3 loop: CASSLIIASGANVLTF. CDR3 bases: TGTGCCAGCAGTTTGATTATAGCCTCTGGGGCCAACGTCCTGACTTTC.

The J gene is TRBJ2-3, the V gene TRBV24-1; TRBD2 matches 7 bases. V dropped 8 bases and J dropped 2; count of bases not matched to a gene: 9. The CDR3 extends over 15 amino acids. CDR1 is KGHDR and CDR2 is SFDVKD in the germline V gene. The CDR3 loop reads CATTGGKGFTDTQYF. CDR3 sequence (DNA): TGTGCCACCACCGGGGGGAAAGGTTTCACAGATACGCAGTATTTT.

The chain joins TRBV18 to TRBJ2-1, with D perhaps TRBD1 (5 bases). Germline CDR1 reads KGHSH; CDR2 reads LQKENI. V gave up 6 bases and J gave up 7 bases, with 13 bases separating them. CDR3 length: 13 amino acids. CDR3 nucleotide sequence: TGTGCCAGCTCTCCAGACAGACTTAATGAGCAGTTCTTC. This translates into CASSPDRLNEQFF.

The chain couples TRBV5-5 to TRBJ2-3, with no clear D. V lost 0 bases and J lost 2, with 1 base in between. Germline V gene data show CDR1 as SGHKS and CDR2 as YYEKEE (reference sequence). The CDR3 extends over 12 amino acids. CDR3 sequence reads: CASSLVTDTQYF. The CDR3 DNA is TGTGCCAGCAGCTTGGTCACAGATACGCAGTATTTT.

The chain carries TRBV5-1 and TRBJ1-2; D unclear. V was cut by 9 bases and J by 2 bases, with 14 bases left in between. Germline V CDR1 and CDR2: SGHRS, YFSETQ. CDR3 length equals 13 residues. The DNA for the CDR3 is TGCGCCACCGCTGAGGTACAGAACTATGGCTACACCTTC. Its protein product is CATAEVQNYGYTF.

The chain couples TRBV5-8 to TRBJ1-1, with unresolved D. CDR3 length: 13 amino acids. Between the trimmed V and J ends, which lost 2 bases and 2 bases, there was a span of 7 bases. Germline CDR1 and CDR2: SGHTS and YDEGEE. The DNA of the CDR3 is TGTGCCAGCAGCTTTGTACCCAACACTGAAGCTTTCTTT. Amino acid sequence: CASSFVPNTEAFF.

This sequence joins TRBV5-6 and TRBJ2-5, with 7 bases that match TRBD2. From germline, CDR1 is SGHDT and CDR2 YYEEEE. The V gene end was trimmed by 4 bases and the J gene end by 4 bases; junction bases not matched to a gene: 13. The CDR3 is 16 residues long. CDR3 protein: CASSRFSWTSRETQYF. The CDR3 DNA reads TGTGCCAGCAGCCGGTTTAGTTGGACTAGTCGAGAGACCCAGTACTTC.

The gene calls are TRBV29-1 and TRBJ2-5; 8 bases line up with TRBD2. Per germline, CDR1 SQVTM and CDR2 ANQGSEA. J was trimmed by 1 base and V by 4 bases; bases with no gene match: 2. The CDR3 has 13 amino acids. The CDR3 sequence is CSVVGRGQETQYF. The CDR3 DNA is TGCAGCGTTGTCGGGAGGGGCCAAGAGACCCAGTACTTC.

The chain combines TRBV5-5 with TRBJ2-3, with 13 bases lining up with TRBD2. V lost 4 bases to trimming and J lost 4 bases; unmatched junction nucleotides: 12. The CDR3 totals 18 residues. The germline V gene has CDR1 SGHKS and CDR2 YYEKEE (reference sequence). The CDR3 DNA follows: TGTGCCAGCAGCCCCACTAGCGGGAGGGCCTTGAGGTCAGATACGCAGTATTTT. It specifies CASSPTSGRALRSDTQYF.

The DNA for the CDR3 is TGTGCCAGCAGCAAGCGACAGGGGGGAGGCTATGGCTACACCTTC. It encodes CASSKRQGGGYGYTF. J is TRBJ1-2 and V is TRBV9; 9 bases fit TRBD1. The V gene end was trimmed by 4 bases and the J gene end by 4 bases; junction bases not matched to a gene: 8. Germline V gene lookup returns CDR1 SGDLS and CDR2 YYNGEE. The CDR3 totals 15 residues.

The V call is TRBV7-2, the J call TRBJ2-1, with a possible D match to TRBD2 (6 bases). Trimming took off 5 bases at V and 7 bases at J, with 18 bases between the two ends. The CDR3 is 15 residues long. Per germline, CDR1 SGHTA and CDR2 FQGNSA. The CDR3 DNA reads as TGTGCCAGCAGCCCCGAACTAGCTCCGGGGAATGAGCAGTTCTTC. Amino acids: CASSPELAPGNEQFF.

This clone was counted a few times. The V call is TRBV12-3 or TRBV12-4, the J call TRBJ2-7; possibly TRBD1 for D (6 bases). The CDR3 extends over 13 amino acids. V lost 7 bases and J lost 7, with 17 bases in between. The CDR3 region is CASTTGRSGEQYF. CDR3 in DNA: TGTGCCAGCACCACAGGGCGGTCCGGGGAGCAGTACTTC.